One and the same sample provided the 7 T cell receptor beta chains below, sequenced in a study of graft-versus-host responses after intestinal transplantation (dated by TCRdb to about 2021). To prepare the library, the immunoSEQ multiplex PCR assay was applied. In its TCRdb copy, this immuneACCESS table keeps in-frame sequences only and misses some clones. Where compared with another copy, unresolved V genes explain less than half of these, and the others have no known cause. A total of about 39,000 clones appear in this sample, under 90% of them only once. The ten largest account for over 6% of the sample. The sample here was PBMCs, taken 260 to 280 days after transplant. The receptors here all came from a human patient who received an intestinal transplant, so some T cells may come from the graft donor.

The table lists this clone with a count of one. V is TRBV6-1 and J is TRBJ2-7; D remains ambiguous. Germline-derived CDR1 and CDR2 are MNHNS and SASEGT. Between the trimmed V and J ends, which lost 8 bases and 3 bases, there was a span of 8 bases. The CDR3 length is 11 residues. The CDR3 DNA is TGTGCCAGCGGAAACAGCTACGAGCAGTACTTC. Its translation: CASGNSYEQYF.

The CDR3 DNA reads TGTGCCAGCAGTGGCCAGACTAGCGGTTCCGCAGATACGCAGTATTTT. Its translation: CASSGQTSGSADTQYF. The chain links TRBV27 to TRBJ2-3; 9 bases line up with TRBD2. The germline CDR1 and CDR2 sequences are MNHEY and SMNVEV (reference sequence). V was clipped by 5 bases and J by 4 bases; unmatched bases: 10. The CDR3 has 16 amino acids.

This rearrangement joins TRBV30 to TRBJ1-2; maybe TRBD1 (5 bases). Germline CDR1 and CDR2: GTSNPN and SVGIG (reference sequence). This CDR3 has 16 residues. V was trimmed by 0 bases and J by 5 bases, leaving 19 bases between them. The CDR3 DNA reads TGTGCCTGGAGTGTACCCGGGCCCGGGACGGATTATGGCTACACCTTC. Its translation is CAWSVPGPGTDYGYTF.

The V and J genes are TRBV7-2 and TRBJ2-3; D may be TRBD2 (5 bases). V lost 5 bases to trimming and J lost 11 bases, with 11 bases between them. Per the germline V gene, CDR1 is SGHTA and CDR2 is FQGNSA. This CDR3 has 11 amino acids. DNA of the CDR3: TGTGCCAGCAGCCCCGGACTGAAGCAGTATTTT. Translation gives CASSPGLKQYF.

The chain uses TRBV6-5 and TRBJ1-5; D is unresolved. Germline V lookup: CDR1 MNHEY, CDR2 SVGAGI. There are 13 residues in the CDR3. V was shortened by 6 bases and J by 3 bases, with 9 bases between the two germline ends. The CDR3 loop reads CASSPRNNQPQHF. The CDR3 bases are TGTGCCAGCAGCCCTCGGAACAATCAGCCCCAGCATTTT.

This chain connects TRBV6-1 to TRBJ1-3; D might be TRBD1 (5 bases). The CDR3 is made up of 17 amino acids. Per germline, CDR1 MNHNS and CDR2 SASEGT. Trimming pared 1 base from V and 0 bases from J, leaving 13 bases between. The DNA for the CDR3 is TGTGCCAGCAGTGAAGGGCAGGGACGCCACTCTGGAAACACCATATATTTT. Its translation: CASSEGQGRHSGNTIYF.

In this sample, this clone turned up once. The rearrangement links TRBV12-5 to TRBJ2-7; D perhaps matches TRBD1 (6 bases). The CDR3 spans 14 residues. Germline-derived CDR1 and CDR2 are LGHNT and FRNRAP. V was clipped by 5 bases and J by 0 bases, with 11 bases between them. The CDR3 coding sequence is TGTGCTAGTGGTACAGGGACACCCTCCTACGAGCAGTACTTC. Encoded protein: CASGTGTPSYEQYF. Full variable domain (missing parts from reference TRBV12-5 and TRBJ2-7): DARVTQTPRHKVTEMGQEVTMRCQPILGHNTVFWYRQTMMQGLELLAYFRNRAPLDDSGMPKDRFSAEMPDATLATLKIQPSEPRDSAVYFCASGTGTPSYEQYFGPGTRLTVT.